The 17 T cell receptor beta chains in this list originate from one sample, sequenced in a study of CD8 T cells in ankylosing spondylitis. Study observations and caveats: What appeared characteristic of ankylosing spondylitis blood was a TCR beta motif of 7 or 8 highly homologous variants.

The antigens these receptors bind are not known. Each CDR3 protein gets one entry after TCRdb re-called the 5' RACE reads with MiXCR. The profile covers about 340,000 distinct CDR3 sequences, with 7.5% to 9% appearing a single time and just over 14% taken by the ten largest. Sequenced: blood, either unsorted or a sorted T cell fraction (not recorded which). The receptors here all came from a male donor with ankylosing spondylitis.

The rearrangement links TRBV5-5 to TRBJ2-7, with D unresolved. Germline V gene data show CDR1 as SGHKS and CDR2 as YYEKEE (reference sequence). Between the trimmed V and J ends, which lost 4 bases and 0 bases, there was a span of 8 bases. This CDR3 spans 13 amino acids. The CDR3 region is CASSPPNSYEQYF. The CDR3 DNA sequence: TGTGCCAGCAGCCCACCCAACTCCTACGAGCAGTACTTC.

The sample holds a few counts of this clonotype. This chain joins TRBV5-1 and TRBJ2-1, with unresolved D. CDR1 SGHRS and CDR2 YFSETQ come from the germline V gene. V was pared by 0 bases and J by 5 bases, with 15 bases between. The CDR3 spans 16 residues. The CDR3 coding sequence is TGCGCCAGCAGCTTGGCCGGGCACGGAGTTAACAATGAGCAGTTCTTC. Residues: CASSLAGHGVNNEQFF.

In its sample, this clonotype was seen many times. The chain employs TRBV20-1 and TRBJ2-1, with 14 bases lining up with TRBD2. CDR3 length equals 18 residues. Trimming at V came to 6 bases and at J to 5 bases, leaving 15 bases not matched to a gene. Germline CDR1 is DFQATT and CDR2 is SNEGSKA (reference sequence). The CDR3 loop is CSAGTSGSPGGRHNEQFF. The DNA for the CDR3 is TGCAGTGCGGGGACTAGCGGGAGTCCAGGGGGGAGACACAATGAGCAGTTCTTC.

This clonotype came up a few times. V is TRBV20-1 and J is TRBJ1-5; D remains ambiguous. The CDR3 runs to 14 residues. Trimming left V 6 bases short and J 5 bases short, with 17 bases between. Germline V gene data show CDR1 as DFQATT and CDR2 as SNEGSKA (reference sequence). The CDR3 reads CSALRGGRDQPQHF. The CDR3 region has the DNA TGCAGTGCCCTCAGAGGAGGGAGGGATCAGCCCCAGCATTTT.

V usage is TRBV29-1 and J usage is TRBJ1-2, with 7 bases that match TRBD1. The V gene end was trimmed by 7 bases and the J gene end by 8 bases; junction bases not matched to a gene: 7. This CDR3 comprises 11 residues. Germline V gene lookup returns CDR1 SQVTM and CDR2 ANQGSEA. Here the CDR3 reads CSARQGMGYTF. The CDR3, as DNA: TGCAGCGCGAGACAGGGAATGGGCTACACCTTC.

The table lists this clonotype with a few counts. The V gene is TRBV6-5, the J gene TRBJ1-1, with D perhaps TRBD1 (5 bases). The CDR3 sequence is 15 residues long. V lost 4 bases and J lost 3, with 15 bases in between. Germline V gene lookup returns CDR1 MNHEY and CDR2 SVGAGI. The CDR3 DNA follows: TGTGCCAGCAGTTCCGGGACCTACACGGACACTGAAGCTTTCTTT. It is translated as CASSSGTYTDTEAFF.

The rearrangement uses TRBV9 and TRBJ2-1, with 15 bases aligning to TRBD2. V lost 3 bases to trimming and J lost 12 bases; unmatched junction nucleotides: 7. The CDR3 runs to 15 residues. CDR1 and CDR2 from the germline V gene are SGDLS and YYNGEE. CDR3 in DNA: TGTGCCAGCAGCGCACCGGGACTAGCGGGAGGTGTGCAGTTCTTC. Translated, it gives CASSAPGLAGGVQFF.

The chain couples TRBV5-5 to TRBJ2-7; TRBD1 matches at 8 bases. The CDR3 totals 15 residues. Unmatched junction bases numbered 6, after V lost 1 base and J lost 3 bases. Germline CDR1 is SGHKS and CDR2 is YYEKEE (reference sequence). The CDR3 DNA is TGTGCCAGCAGCTTGCTGTGGGGACAGGACTACGAGCAGTACTTC. Translated: CASSLLWGQDYEQYF.

At least ten counts were recorded for this clonotype. The chain couples TRBV20-1 to TRBJ2-7; D could derive from TRBD1 or TRBD2 (5 bases each). The germline CDR1 and CDR2 sequences are DFQATT and SNEGSKA (reference sequence). Trimming removed 6 bases from V and 0 bases from J, with 12 bases in between. The CDR3 has 13 amino acids. The CDR3 loop is CSADTSLSYEQYF. For the CDR3, the DNA is TGCAGTGCGGACACTAGTCTCTCCTACGAGCAGTACTTC.

This clonotype was seen only a few times. This rearrangement joins TRBV3-1 to TRBJ2-3; D call uncertain. Germline CDR1 and CDR2: LGHDT and YNNKEL (reference sequence). V lost 6 bases and J lost 2, with 21 bases in between. This CDR3 comprises 17 residues. CDR3 sequence: CASSPSLGSFYTDTQYF. The CDR3 DNA is TGTGCCAGCAGTCCAAGTCTGGGCAGTTTTTACACAGATACGCAGTATTTT.

The J gene is TRBJ2-5, the V gene TRBV24-1, with D uncertain. Germline assignment: CDR1 KGHDR and CDR2 SFDVKD. V was cut by 5 bases and J by 5 bases, with 11 bases left in between. CDR3 size: 13 residues. The CDR3 is CATSASIGETQYF. The CDR3 DNA sequence: TGTGCCACCAGTGCTTCCATTGGGGAGACCCAGTACTTC.

This clonotype came up a few times. The chain is built from TRBV27 and TRBJ2-1, with 8 positions matching TRBD1. The length of the CDR3 is 14 residues. CDR1 and CDR2 from the germline V gene are MNHEY and SMNVEV (reference sequence). With V trimmed by 3 bases and J by 5 bases, 3 bases remained unmatched. The CDR3 nucleotides read TGTGCCAGCAGTTTTGGACAGGGTCACAATGAGCAGTTCTTC. Protein product: CASSFGQGHNEQFF.

This clonotype was seen ten or more times. CDR3 loop: CASSPDSFYGYTF. In nucleotides, the CDR3 is TGTGCCAGCAGCCCCGACAGCTTCTATGGCTACACCTTC. V gene TRBV6-1 combines with J gene TRBJ1-2; weak D call: TRBD1 (5 bases). Germline V gives CDR1 MNHNS, CDR2 SASEGT. The V gene lost 6 bases and the J gene lost 4 bases, with 12 bases spanning the gap. The CDR3 spans 13 residues.

The chain joins TRBV6-1 to TRBJ1-5; D might be TRBD1 (6 bases). The CDR3 is 14 residues long. Germline V CDR1 and CDR2: MNHNS, SASEGT. Trimming removed 7 bases at V and 7 bases at J, with 17 bases between. The CDR3 coding sequence is TGTGCCAGCAACGGGCAGGGGCGAAACCAGCCCCAGCATTTT. Translated, it gives CASNGQGRNQPQHF.

This clonotype was found many times. This chain joins TRBV12-3 or TRBV12-4 and TRBJ2-2, with TRBD1 matching over 7 bases. V shed 6 bases, J shed 7 bases, and the junction held 5 bases outside the gene matches. There are 13 residues in the CDR3. CDR3 in amino acids: CASRKGGIGELFF. The CDR3 DNA reads as TGTGCCAGCAGGAAAGGGGGCATCGGGGAGCTGTTTTTT.

This clonotype was observed many times. This chain joins TRBV2 and TRBJ2-7, with D unclear. The V and J ends lost 7 bases and 3 bases respectively, with 16 bases between them. The CDR3 runs 14 residues. Germline CDR1 SNHLY, CDR2 FYNNEI. CDR3 sequence reads: CASIGSTDFYEQYF. The DNA for the CDR3 is TGTGCCAGCATAGGTTCTACGGATTTCTACGAGCAGTACTTC.

The chain carries TRBV6-2 or TRBV6-3 and TRBJ2-1; 14 nucleotides line up with TRBD2. Per germline, CDR1 MNHEY and CDR2 SVGEGT. V shed 5 bases and J 1 base; nucleotides not matched to a gene: 13. The CDR3 runs to 20 residues. CDR3 region: CASSPQPGLAGVKSYNEQFF. CDR3 coding DNA: TGTGCCAGCAGTCCCCAACCGGGACTAGCGGGAGTAAAGTCCTACAATGAGCAGTTCTTC.